Each of the 10 T cell receptor beta chains below was sequenced from the same sample in a study of T cell changes during pregnancy in multiple sclerosis. Some clones are missing from TCRdb's copy, which holds only in-frame ones; the method was immunoSEQ multiplex PCR. The table lists about 57,000 clones, more than 85% of them singletons. This specimen consisted of peripheral blood, obtained after pregnancy. Receptor source: a female donor in good health, enrolled as a control in a pregnancy study.

The genes are TRBV7-6 and TRBJ2-5, with TRBD2 matching 8 bases. Germline V gene data show CDR1 as SGHVS and CDR2 as FNYEAQ. The trim removed 5 bases at V and 1 base at J, leaving 9 bases unmatched. The CDR3 is made up of 16 amino acids. The CDR3 region has the DNA TGTGCCAGCAGCCCCCGGGGGGGCCACCCCCAAGAGACCCAGTACTTC. Protein: CASSPRGGHPQETQYF.

V and J are TRBV7-9 and TRBJ1-1; D is possibly TRBD1 (6 bases). The CDR3 consists of 14 residues. CDR1 and CDR2 from the germline V gene are SEHNR and FQNEAQ (reference sequence). V lost 7 bases to trimming and J lost 2 bases, with 14 bases between them. This CDR3 is CASTPGQLNTEAFF. For the CDR3, the DNA is TGTGCCAGCACCCCCGGACAGTTAAACACTGAAGCTTTCTTT.

The genes are TRBV6-5 and TRBJ2-3; D not certain. Trimming took 0 bases from V and 3 from J, leaving 10 bases between them. Germline loops: CDR1 MNHEY, CDR2 SVGAGI. The CDR3 consists of 15 residues. CDR3 region: CASSYSGRITDTQYF. In DNA, the CDR3 is TGTGCCAGCAGTTACTCGGGCAGAATAACAGATACGCAGTATTTT.

The rearrangement uses TRBV29-1 and TRBJ1-5, with D perhaps matching TRBD1 (5 bases). This CDR3 is built from 16 residues. Germline V gene sequence: CDR1 SQVTM, CDR2 ANQGSEA. Trimming removed 7 bases from V and 10 bases from J, with 29 bases in between. CDR3 sequence reads: CSAPRPPNRGEGPQHF. Here the CDR3 DNA reads TGCAGCGCCCCAAGACCACCCAATCGGGGGGAGGGACCCCAGCATTTT.

V usage is TRBV7-2 and J usage is TRBJ1-2; 8 nucleotides agree with TRBD1. The CDR3 is 15 residues long. V gave up 1 base and J gave up 4 bases; unmatched junction bases: 5. Germline values: CDR1 SGHTA, CDR2 FQGNSA. CDR3 nucleotide sequence: TGTGCCAGCAGCTTAGGACAGGGGAATTCCTATGGCTACACCTTC. Translation: CASSLGQGNSYGYTF.

The chain employs TRBV7-9 and TRBJ1-5, with D unresolved. V lost 2 bases and J 5 bases, leaving 4 bases between the germline ends. The CDR3 consists of 12 residues. Germline V gene data show CDR1 as SEHNR and CDR2 as FQNEAQ (reference sequence). CDR3 sequence: CASSLRDQPQHF. Here the CDR3 DNA reads TGTGCCAGCAGCTTACGGGATCAGCCCCAGCATTTT. The full variable domain, completed using reference TRBV7-9 and TRBJ1-5, is DTGVSQNPRHKITKRGQNVTFRCDPISEHNRLYWYRQTLGQGPEFLTYFQNEAQLEKSRLLSDRFSAERPKGSFSTLEIQRTEQGDSAMYLCASSLRDQPQHFGDGTRLSIL.

The chain couples TRBV7-2 to TRBJ2-1; weak D call: TRBD2 (7 bases). Trimming left V 5 bases short and J 2 bases short, with 19 bases between. Looked up from germline, CDR1 is SGHTA and CDR2 is FQGNSA. The CDR3 loop spans 17 amino acids. CDR3 amino acids: CASSLMGAGVTYNEQFF. DNA for the CDR3: TGTGCCAGCAGCCTGATGGGGGCGGGGGTTACCTACAATGAGCAGTTCTTC.

The chain uses TRBV7-8 and TRBJ1-5; TRBD1 might be the D (5 bases). Trimming took off 5 bases at V and 6 bases at J, with 17 bases between the two ends. Germline V lookup: CDR1 SGHVS, CDR2 FQNEAQ. This CDR3 comprises 15 residues. CDR3 nucleotide sequence: TGTGCCAGCAGCCGAGCCGGGGGGGTCGGTCAGCCCCAGCATTTT. Translating gives CASSRAGGVGQPQHF.

This chain uses TRBV2 with TRBJ1-1, with TRBD1 matching over 8 bases. Germline V gene lookup returns CDR1 SNHLY and CDR2 FYNNEI. The CDR3 is 16 amino acids. Trimming at V came to 10 bases and at J to 1 base, leaving 14 bases not matched to a gene. CDR3 protein: CATQIEDRGENTEAFF. The CDR3 nucleotides are TGTGCCACCCAAATAGAAGACAGGGGCGAGAACACTGAAGCTTTCTTT. The whole variable domain, remainder taken from reference TRBV2 and TRBJ1-1, is EPEVTQTPSHQVTQMGQEVILRCVPISNHLYFYWYRQILGQKVEFLVSFYNNEISEKSEIFDDQFSVERPDGSNFTLKIRSTKLEDSAMYFCATQIEDRGENTEAFFGQGTRLTVV.

This sequence joins TRBV5-1 and TRBJ1-4, with TRBD1 as a possible D gene (6 bases). CDR1 and CDR2 (germline): SGHRS, YFSETQ. The CDR3 covers 15 residues. With 0 bases removed from V and 4 bases from J, the gap between germline ends came to 10 bases. The DNA for the CDR3 is TGCGCCAGCAGCTTGGCCGGGACAAGTAATGAAAAACTGTTTTTT. Translation gives CASSLAGTSNEKLFF.